This paragraph covers one T cell receptor (beta chain) sequence. A read error may account for a junction end that differs from germline. This entry belongs to a study of T cell repertoires in cytomegalovirus infection. The CDR3 extends over 14 amino acids. Germline lookup yields CDR1 MNHEY and CDR2 SVGEGT. TCRdb processed the reads anew with MiXCR; each CDR3 protein has one entry. Among 300,000 to 450,000 distinct CDR3 sequences listed, approximately 18% were seen once. The receptor was derived from a human donor in good health (CMV status not recorded). Some clones in this sample may be carry-over from other donors' samples. The sample comprised PBMCs. The rearrangement links TRBV6-2 or TRBV6-3 to TRBJ2-5, with a tentative D call TRBD2 (6 bases). The chain's CDR3 is CASTYTGLGETQYF. CDR3 DNA sequence: TGTGCCAGCACTTACACGGGACTCGGAGAGACCCAGTACTTC.